The TCR beta chain described here comes from a study of T cells after yellow fever vaccination (dated by TCRdb to between 2018 and 2021). Regarding the study in general: The SMART-Seq v4 Ultra Low Input RNA kit was used to prepare libraries from fractions with low cell numbers. Bulk TCR alpha and beta repertoires were sequenced longitudinally to track T-cell clones before and after primary and booster YFV17D yellow fever vaccination. Two healthy male donors, one aged 18 to 29 and one aged 30 to 39 years, were included in the cohort. Blood samples were taken at several timepoints before and after primary and secondary immunization, and bulk PBMC replicates and cell subsets were isolated.

Synthesis of TCR cDNA relied on 5'RACE template switching, a step that introduced a universal primer site along with unique molecular identifiers. Priming for cDNA synthesis came from both the TCR alpha and TCR beta constant segments. Library amplification used two PCR steps, and the second PCR step added sample barcodes and sequencing adapters. Sequencing of the libraries was done on either Illumina HiSeq 2500 (2x100 bp) or NovaSeq (2x150 bp). For the original study's pipeline: MIGEC handled demultiplexing of reads and collapsing into UMI consensus sequences, while MiXCR performed V(D)J alignment. Vaccine-responding clonotypes were defined with edgeR using replicate PBMC samples, requiring FDR below 0.01 and a log2 fold change above 5 up to day 15. Each bulk clonotype was labeled CD4 or CD8 based on which sequenced repertoire, CD4 or CD8, contained the clonotype at higher abundance. TCRdb cleaned the public reads at Q25 with fastp, built clones with MiXCR and kept in-frame beta chains. When rows share a CDR3 protein, they turn into one entry using the most common DNA and genes. Clone size and V and J calls follow TCRdb, not the original study. The sample table holds 620,000 or so distinct CDR3 sequences, of which 17% were seen once. The ten biggest clones cover approximately 15% of the sample.

Paper-wide results and their limitations: Because the study included only two donors, the extent to which the findings can be generalized is limited. Compared with the primary T-cell response, the secondary T-cell response was faster but weaker, reaching its peak on day 5 rather than on day 15. After the booster, most of the clones that had expanded following primary vaccination were detected again (approximately 96% of CD4 and around nine tenths of CD8), which suggests that memory was broadly maintained. Because abundant contaminating clonotypes from the bulk population could be contained in FACS-sorted repertoires, computational filtering was required. A small share of clonotypes occurred in both CD4 and CD8 compartments, likely arising from convergent recombination.

On this clonotype itself: This clone's antigen is unknown. It has no much larger one-base neighbor in the sample; base qualities were not kept.

Germline trimming: 2 bases from V, 7 bases from J; junction bases outside gene matches: 2. The CDR3 numbers 14 residues from cysteine through phenylalanine. The retained sequence is limited to the CDR3, 42 bases, with the frame set at the first base. The treatment or condition label on this specimen signifies: live attenuated yellow fever vaccine strain. At every blood-draw timepoint, two biological replicates of bulk PBMCs were collected. PBMCs were isolated from peripheral blood using a standard Ficoll-Paque protocol. TriZol was used to extract RNA from bulk PBMCs, from CD4 and CD8 fractions, and from dextramer-positive and dextramer-negative fractions.

The clonotype was recovered from a man aged 18 to 29 who received the YFV17D yellow fever vaccine. The chain uses TRBV12-3 or TRBV12-4 and TRBJ1-5, with 10 junctional bases fitting TRBD1. The material was PBMCs, obtained 5 to 6 days after the first yellow fever vaccination. Here is the DNA: TGTGCCAGCAGTTTAAAGGACAGGGGGCAGCCCCAGCATTTT. Its translation is CASSLKDRGQPQHF.